This T cell receptor beta chain was identified in a study of blood T cell repertoires in COVID-19. In the study overall: Both acute and convalescent COVID-19 samples were obtained from the United States, Italy and Spain. The cDNA or gDNA used as material had been derived from T cells, B-cell-depleted T cells, or PBMCs.

Deletions cut 1 base from V and 1 base from J, with 13 bases between. CDR1 and CDR2 from the germline V gene are LGHNT and FRNRAP. This CDR3 spans 16 amino acids. Method: immunoSEQ multiplex PCR; TCRdb's copy keeps in-frame clones and lacks some. The sample includes just under 350,000 clones, around four fifths seen only once; the top ten take roughly 3%. The specimen sequenced was peripheral blood. The TCR sequence derives from a man aged 25 to 45 with active or convalescent COVID-19. This chain joins TRBV12-5 and TRBJ1-1, with D unclear. The CDR3 loop reads CASGLGHSSTNTEAFF. Here the CDR3 DNA reads TGTGCTAGTGGTTTGGGACACTCCTCGACGAACACTGAAGCTTTCTTT.